This entry describes one TCR beta chain. Its specificity is unknown. This sample was included in a study of cytomegalovirus exposure and HLA in healthy donors. Profiling relied on immunoSEQ multiplex PCR, and the TCRdb table lists in-frame clones only, not all of them. The sample lists about 130,000 clones; about nine tenths were seen once. Study-wide results and limits: Researchers counted some 150 TCR beta chains as cytomegalovirus-associated.

Germline CDR1 and CDR2: LNHDA and SQIVND (reference sequence). The V end lost 10 bases, the J end lost 4 bases, and 16 bases lay between the germline ends. CDR3 length equals 13 residues. This receptor was obtained from a woman aged 18-35 years in good health and CMV-seronegative. V is TRBV19 and J is TRBJ2-5; D is possibly TRBD2 (6 bases). The sequencing input was PBMCs. The CDR3: CATRGLGGETQYF. CDR3 sequence (DNA): TGTGCCACCCGGGGACTGGGGGGAGAGACCCAGTACTTC.